The 4 T cell receptor beta chains below were found in one sample sequenced in a study of blood T cells in healthy people across ages. A J-beta primer mix and a sample-barcoded 5' primer were used in a second PCR of about 7 to 11 cycles. TCRdb reanalysed the 5' RACE reads using MiXCR and keeps one entry per CDR3 protein. The sample shows some 1.8 million distinct CDR3 sequences, approximately 39% of them seen only once. Sequenced input: blood. These receptor sequences come from a human donor in good health.

The chain couples TRBV7-2 to TRBJ2-1; 10 bases are a match to TRBD2. Germline V gives CDR1 SGHTA, CDR2 FQGNSA. With 5 bases clipped from V and 4 bases from J, the junction kept 11 bases outside the gene matches. The CDR3 spans 17 residues. The CDR3 here is CASSPSSGGPGYNEQFF. The CDR3 coding sequence is TGTGCCAGCAGCCCGTCTAGCGGGGGACCTGGTTACAATGAGCAGTTCTTC.

On this clonotype: Sequence at one end of the junction differs from germline and may be a read error. V is TRBV6-2 or TRBV6-3 and J is TRBJ2-1, with a weak D call TRBD2 (6 bases). The germline V gene encodes CDR1 MNHEY and CDR2 SVGEGT. The CDR3 spans 14 residues. This CDR3 is CASSVIAEYNDQFF. In DNA, the CDR3 is TGTGCCAGCAGTGTAATAGCGGAGTACAATGATCAGTTCTTC.

The chain joins TRBV5-6 to TRBJ1-2; 8 nucleotides line up with TRBD1. Germline assignment: CDR1 SGHDT and CDR2 YYEEEE. Unmatched junction bases numbered 12, after V lost 7 bases and J lost 4 bases. The CDR3 runs to 15 residues. In DNA form, the CDR3 reads TGTGCCAGCGGAAGACAGGGACAGGATCGCTATGGCTACACCTTC. It yields the protein CASGRQGQDRYGYTF.

In its sample, this clonotype was seen a few times. The rearrangement uses TRBV4-3 and TRBJ2-6, with TRBD1 identical over 7 bases. The CDR3 contains 14 residues. Looked up from germline, CDR1 is LGHNA and CDR2 is YSLEER. V shed 9 bases and J 2 bases; nucleotides not matched to a gene: 4. CDR3 sequence: CASSGQAGANVLTF. DNA of the CDR3: TGCGCCAGTTCCGGACAGGCTGGGGCCAACGTCCTGACTTTC.